This passage covers 21 T cell receptor beta chains from one sample sequenced in a study of T-cell reconstitution after alpha-beta-depleted transplantation in children. Preparation of the TCRbeta library used unique molecular identifiers. MiXCR, applied by TCRdb to the PCR reads, yields one record per CDR3 protein. The table lists approximately 520,000 distinct CDR3 sequences, about 31% of them singletons. The sample here was PBMCs from the stem cell graft donor, taken from the stem cell graft. Every receptor here comes from a human donor who donated a stem cell graft to a child with aplastic anemia.

The rearrangement joins TRBV14 to TRBJ2-3; tentatively, D is TRBD2 (5 bases). Per germline, CDR1 SGHDN and CDR2 FVKESK. The V and J ends lost 4 bases and 1 base respectively, with 12 bases between them. This CDR3 is built from 15 residues. In DNA form, the CDR3 reads TGTGCCAGCAGCCCTCTAGCTGGTCGCACAGATACGCAGTATTTT. Translating it yields CASSPLAGRTDTQYF.

The sample holds a few counts of this clonotype. The chain carries TRBV18 and TRBJ2-7, with D unclear. Trimming took 0 bases from V and 5 from J, leaving 8 bases between them. This CDR3 is 13 amino acids long. Per germline, CDR1 KGHSH and CDR2 LQKENI. DNA of the CDR3: TGTGCCAGCTCACCACCTTCCAGCGACGAGCAGTACTTC. Translation: CASSPPSSDEQYF.

The chain joins TRBV6-6 to TRBJ1-1, with 9 bases that match TRBD1. CDR1 MNHNY and CDR2 SVGAGI come from the germline V gene (reference sequence). The CDR3 sequence is 17 residues long. V lost 6 bases to trimming and J lost 8 bases; unmatched junction nucleotides: 19. CDR3 amino acids: CASSDSGTGSIKSEAFF. In DNA form, the CDR3 reads TGTGCCAGCAGCGACTCCGGGACAGGGTCCATCAAAAGCGAAGCTTTCTTT.

The V call is TRBV4-2, the J call TRBJ2-1; 9 bases fit TRBD2. CDR1 is LGHNA and CDR2 is YNFKEQ in the germline V gene. J was trimmed by 6 bases and V by 4 bases; bases with no gene match: 7. The CDR3 is made up of 15 amino acids. Written as DNA, the CDR3 is TGTGCCAGCAGCCTTTCGGCGGGAGGGGGCAATGAGCAGTTCTTC. It encodes CASSLSAGGGNEQFF.

Only a few counts were recorded for this clonotype. This chain links TRBV12-3 or TRBV12-4 with TRBJ2-3; D is perhaps TRBD2 (5 bases). Trimming took off 6 bases at V and 0 bases at J, with 13 bases between the two ends. This CDR3 has 15 residues. This chain's CDR3 is CASSPDGKSTDTQYF. The CDR3 DNA reads as TGTGCCAGCAGCCCGGACGGGAAAAGCACAGATACGCAGTATTTT.

J is TRBJ2-1 and V is TRBV7-2; no definite D call. The germline V gene encodes CDR1 SGHTA and CDR2 FQGNSA. Between the trimmed V and J ends, which lost 4 bases and 3 bases, there was a span of 7 bases. The CDR3 spans 13 residues. Here the CDR3 reads CASSSQYYNEQFF. Written as DNA, the CDR3 is TGTGCCAGCAGCTCACAGTACTACAATGAGCAGTTCTTC.

J is TRBJ2-3 and V is TRBV5-5; 8 nucleotides align to TRBD2. Germline V lookup: CDR1 SGHKS, CDR2 YYEKEE (reference sequence). Trimming at V came to 4 bases and at J to 3 bases, leaving 10 bases not matched to a gene. CDR3 length: 16 amino acids. The CDR3 nucleotides read TGTGCCAGCAGCCCTGGTGGTAGCGGGAAGACAGATACGCAGTATTTT. This translates into CASSPGGSGKTDTQYF.

This chain connects TRBV7-2 to TRBJ2-2; 9 bases are a match to TRBD2. Germline CDR1 and CDR2: SGHTA and FQGNSA. J lost 4 bases, V lost 6 bases, and 9 bases had no gene match. The CDR3 runs 16 residues. The CDR3 is CASRPPSGTFTGELFF. For the CDR3, the DNA is TGTGCCAGCAGACCCCCTAGCGGGACTTTCACCGGGGAGCTGTTTTTT.

The chain has TRBV5-4 and TRBJ1-1; D remains ambiguous. The V gene's germline CDR1 is SGHNT and CDR2 YYREEE (reference sequence). The CDR3 covers 16 residues. Trimming stripped 4 bases from V and 0 bases from J, with 16 bases between. CDR3 protein: CASSPSGDGLNTEAFF. In nucleotides, the CDR3 is TGTGCCAGCAGCCCCTCTGGAGACGGACTGAACACTGAAGCTTTCTTT.

This clonotype was picked up a small number of times. The genes are TRBV20-1 and TRBJ2-3; D is ambiguous. The germline CDR1 and CDR2 sequences are DFQATT and SNEGSKA (reference sequence). V was shortened by 0 bases and J by 1 base, with 11 bases between the two germline ends. The CDR3 runs 15 residues. The CDR3 bases are TGCAGTGCTAGAGATGGAAGGTTGGGCACAGATACGCAGTATTTT. This translates into CSARDGRLGTDTQYF.

In its sample, this clonotype was seen a few times. This chain links TRBV5-1 with TRBJ1-1; D remains ambiguous. The germline V and J ends were trimmed by 6 bases and 0 bases, with 12 bases remaining between them. The CDR3 contains 14 residues. CDR1 SGHRS and CDR2 YFSETQ come from the germline V gene. CDR3 nucleotide sequence: TGCGCCAGCACCCTTGACCTTGTGAACACTGAAGCTTTCTTT. It codes for CASTLDLVNTEAFF.

The genes are TRBV19 and TRBJ1-1; the match to TRBD1 covers 8 bases. Germline V gene data show CDR1 as LNHDA and CDR2 as SQIVND (reference sequence). With 8 bases clipped from V and 1 base from J, the junction kept 6 bases outside the gene matches. The CDR3 extends over 14 amino acids. CDR3 region: CASATQGGNTEAFF. CDR3 DNA: TGTGCCAGTGCTACACAGGGGGGGAACACTGAAGCTTTCTTT.

This clonotype was found a few times. This sequence joins TRBV18 and TRBJ2-5; 8 bases align to TRBD2. V gave up 3 bases and J gave up 3 bases; unmatched junction bases: 9. Germline V lookup: CDR1 KGHSH, CDR2 LQKENI. CDR3 length: 16 amino acids. CDR3 nucleotide sequence: TGTGCCAGCTCACCCTCGACCGGACTAGCAAAAGAGACCCAGTACTTC. Amino acid sequence: CASSPSTGLAKETQYF. Drawing the rest from reference TRBV18 and TRBJ2-5, the complete variable domain is NAGVMQNPRHLVRRRGQEARLRCSPMKGHSHVYWYRQLPEEGLKFMVYLQKENIIDESGMPKERFSAEFPKEGPSILRIQQVVRGDSAAYFCASSPSTGLAKETQYFGPGTRLLVL.

This clonotype was observed a handful of times. This chain links TRBV10-3 with TRBJ2-5, with 7 bases fitting TRBD2. Germline trimming cut 6 bases from V and 3 bases from J; bases unmatched to any gene: 7. The length of the CDR3 is 14 residues. The germline gives CDR1 ENHRY, CDR2 SYGVKD. DNA of the CDR3: TGTGCCATCAGCGGCGGGAGTGCAAAAGAGACCCAGTACTTC. Residues: CAISGGSAKETQYF.

This clonotype occurred a few times. V and J are TRBV11-2 and TRBJ1-1; D is unclear. Trimming removed 5 bases from V and 8 bases from J, with 12 bases in between. The CDR3 extends over 12 amino acids. Germline CDR1 SGHAT, CDR2 FQNNGV. CDR3 region: CASSVTSSEAFF. The CDR3 DNA sequence: TGTGCCAGCAGCGTAACCTCAAGCGAAGCTTTCTTT.

There are a few counts of this clonotype. V gene TRBV9 combines with J gene TRBJ1-1; 9 positions match TRBD1. Germline-derived CDR1 and CDR2 are SGDLS and YYNGEE. The V and J ends lost 0 bases and 0 bases, in that order; junction bases with no gene match: 3. The CDR3 runs 16 residues. CDR3 bases: TGTGCCAGCAGCGTAGGACAGGGGGTTATGAACACTGAAGCTTTCTTT. As protein: CASSVGQGVMNTEAFF.

The chain's CDR3 is CATGGDRAQETQYF. The CDR3 region has the DNA TGTGCCACCGGAGGGGACAGGGCCCAAGAGACCCAGTACTTC. The V call is TRBV24-1, the J call TRBJ2-5; 9 bases are shared with TRBD1. This CDR3 spans 14 amino acids. Looked up from germline, CDR1 is KGHDR and CDR2 is SFDVKD. J gave up 1 base and V 9 bases, and 5 bases lay outside the gene matches.

J is TRBJ1-1 and V is TRBV29-1, with D possibly TRBD1 on 5 matching bases. The germline gives CDR1 SQVTM, CDR2 ANQGSEA. CDR3 size: 11 residues. V was clipped by 5 bases and J by 6 bases, with 10 bases between them. The CDR3 DNA reads TGCAGCGTTCTCTGGGGCCCTGAAGCTTTCTTT. Its protein is CSVLWGPEAFF.

The gene calls are TRBV7-2 and TRBJ2-1; possible D gene TRBD1, 8 bases. Germline CDR1 reads SGHTA; CDR2 reads FQGNSA. The CDR3 runs 14 residues. V gave up 6 bases and J gave up 9 bases, with 18 bases separating them. The CDR3 loop is CASRLDRGGVEQFF. The CDR3 DNA follows: TGTGCCAGCAGACTAGACAGGGGAGGGGTTGAGCAGTTCTTC.

The chain employs TRBV7-9 and TRBJ1-3, with TRBD1 identical over 7 bases. The V gene end was trimmed by 2 bases and the J gene end by 6 bases; junction bases not matched to a gene: 7. The CDR3 totals 15 residues. Per germline, CDR1 SEHNR and CDR2 FQNEAQ (reference sequence). Here the CDR3 reads CASSLPTGRANTIYF. CDR3 sequence (DNA): TGTGCCAGCAGCTTACCGACAGGGCGTGCAAACACCATATATTTT.

The rearrangement links TRBV5-1 to TRBJ2-3; 10 bases align to TRBD2. This CDR3 has 14 amino acids. Germline CDR1 SGHRS, CDR2 YFSETQ. V lost 3 bases, J lost 4 bases, and 2 bases stayed unmatched. The CDR3 nucleotides read TGCGCCAGCAGCTCTAGCGGGAGCGCAGATACGCAGTATTTT. Amino acids: CASSSSGSADTQYF.